This T cell receptor (beta chain) was captured in a study of vaccination and CD4 T cells after COVID-19. In the study overall: Six males and four females, two Hispanic, made up the convalescents. Control wells got either CEFX epitopes, HIV-1 Nef peptides, or no peptide at all. At a median around 65 days (range 14 to 241) after dose two, post-vaccine samples were obtained.

About this clonotype: The antigen is unknown.

Germline lookup yields CDR1 SGHRS and CDR2 YFSETQ. Trimming cost V 1 base and J 5 bases, with 12 bases left between them. The CDR3 sequence is 15 residues long. Treatment defined: approximately 9-day PBMC culture with coronavirus spike peptide pools or control peptides (ViraFEST assay). With peptide pools, ViraFEST first expanded antigen-specific T cells and afterwards sequenced their TCRs. Sequencing of cultured CD4+ T cell DNA used the Oncomine TCR Beta short-read assay. TCRdb independently ran MiXCR on the PCR reads; one entry per CDR3 protein. The sample lists fewer than 25,000 distinct CDR3 sequences, 30% to 40% occurring once.

The TCR comes from a human donor with COVID-19. Input material: cultured CD4+ T cells from blood. This chain connects TRBV5-1 to TRBJ1-4, with D possibly matching TRBD1 (6 bases). The DNA of the CDR3 is TGCGCCAGCAGCTTGAATGGGGGCGCGAATGAAAAACTGTTTTTT. The encoded protein is CASSLNGGANEKLFF.